The present T cell receptor beta chain was sequenced within a study of T cell changes during pregnancy in multiple sclerosis. Clones were sequenced by immunoSEQ multiplex PCR, and TCRdb holds only the in-frame ones, with some missing. The data contain just over 55,000 clones, roughly 90% of them singletons. The V segment lost 4 bases and the J segment 6 bases; nucleotides outside the gene matches: 18. The CDR3 extends over 17 amino acids. This clonotype was sampled from a female donor in good health, enrolled as a control in a pregnancy study. The specimen was peripheral blood, collected after pregnancy. The V gene is TRBV5-3, the J gene TRBJ2-7; the match to TRBD2 covers 8 bases. TRBV5-3 is an open reading frame whose function is uncertain. Written as DNA, the CDR3 is TGTGCCAGAAGCGGTATATGGCGGGGGGCTAATCACCGCGAGCAGTACTTC. Translation: CARSGIWRGANHREQYF.